The 20 T cell receptor beta chains given below trace back to one sample, sequenced in a study of shared clonotypes between healthy human individuals. Generated by immunoSEQ multiplex PCR, the TCRdb table keeps only in-frame clones and is missing some. Seen here are 1.4 million or so clones, roughly 98.5% observed once, and the top ten hold about 0.4%. The sequencing sample was made of naive CD4+ T cells sorted from blood. Noted subset: CD45RA+ positively selected. These receptors were taken from a man aged 25-45 years in good health.

The rearrangement uses TRBV28 and TRBJ1-4, with D possibly being TRBD1 (5 bases). This CDR3 region has 14 residues. CDR1 and CDR2 from the germline V gene are MDHEN and SYDVKM. V was cut by 5 bases and J by 6 bases, with 13 bases left in between. CDR3 sequence reads: CASSLGARDEKLFF. Written as DNA, the CDR3 is TGTGCCAGCAGTCTCGGGGCCAGGGATGAAAAACTGTTTTTT.

Details on this clone: Other DNA sequences within the sample encode an identical CDR3. V and J are TRBV11-3 and TRBJ2-5, with D possibly matching TRBD1 (5 bases). This CDR3 has 13 residues. Trimming cost V 6 bases and J 4 bases, with 12 bases left between them. In germline, CDR1 is SGHNT, CDR2 YENEEA. The CDR3 bases are TGTGCCAGCAGTCTTCAGGGTGGAGAGACCCAGTACTTC. Translation: CASSLQGGETQYF.

The chain uses TRBV9 and TRBJ2-2, with D maybe TRBD1 (5 bases). The germline V and J ends were trimmed by 0 bases and 1 base, with 13 bases remaining between them. This CDR3 region has 17 residues. CDR1 and CDR2 from the germline V gene are SGDLS and YYNGEE. CDR3: CASSVATIGQNTGELFF. The CDR3 coding sequence is TGTGCCAGCAGCGTAGCTACAATAGGACAGAACACCGGGGAGCTGTTTTTT.

The chain couples TRBV6-5 to TRBJ2-2; D is unresolved. Trimming removed 1 base at V and 3 bases at J, with 9 bases between. This CDR3 contains 15 residues. Germline V gene data show CDR1 as MNHEY and CDR2 as SVGAGI. This CDR3 is CASSYFLPDTGELFF. CDR3 DNA sequence: TGTGCCAGCAGTTACTTCCTACCAGACACCGGGGAGCTGTTTTTT.

The J gene is TRBJ1-1, the V gene TRBV4-3, with D perhaps TRBD1 (5 bases). The CDR3 runs to 14 residues. Germline CDR1 and CDR2: LGHNA and YSLEER. V dropped 0 bases and J dropped 8 bases, with 13 bases sitting between them. For the CDR3, the DNA is TGCGCCAGCAGCCAAGATCTAGGGGACTGGGAAGCTTTCTTT. This gives the protein CASSQDLGDWEAFF.

CDR3 bases: TGTGCCAGCAGTCCCAGGGGAGGTGCTGGGGCCAACGTCCTGACTTTC. It codes for CASSPRGGAGANVLTF. The chain is built from TRBV9 and TRBJ2-6, with D perhaps given as TRBD1 or TRBD2 (6 bases each). CDR3 length equals 16 residues. The V end lost 5 bases, the J end lost 2 bases, and 14 bases lay between the germline ends. Per the germline V gene, CDR1 is SGDLS and CDR2 is YYNGEE.

V usage is TRBV19 and J usage is TRBJ1-1; D remains unclear. V was cut by 4 bases and J by 3 bases, with 9 bases left in between. Germline values: CDR1 LNHDA, CDR2 SQIVND (reference sequence). This CDR3 contains 13 residues. The CDR3 region has the DNA TGTGCCAGTAGTACCCGAATTGACACTGAAGCTTTCTTT. Protein: CASSTRIDTEAFF.

A word on this clone: Other DNA sequences in this sample translate to the same CDR3. The chain uses TRBV18 and TRBJ2-7; TRBD1 might be the D (5 bases). CDR3 length: 13 residues. V lost 6 bases and J lost 3, with 12 bases in between. The germline gives CDR1 KGHSH, CDR2 LQKENI. CDR3 DNA: TGTGCCAGCTCTCGCGACAGAGGCTACGAGCAGTACTTC. It is translated as CASSRDRGYEQYF. The full variable domain, with the rest looked up from reference TRBV18 and TRBJ2-7, is NAGVMQNPRHLVRRRGQEARLRCSPMKGHSHVYWYRQLPEEGLKFMVYLQKENIIDESGMPKERFSAEFPKEGPSILRIQQVVRGDSAAYFCASSRDRGYEQYFGPGTRLTVT.

This chain connects TRBV30 to TRBJ1-2; no clear D gene. The CDR3 runs to 10 residues. CDR1 GTSNPN and CDR2 SVGIG come from the germline V gene (reference sequence). V was clipped by 5 bases and J by 0 bases, with 1 base between them. The CDR3 coding sequence is TGTGCCTGGGCTAACTATGGCTACACCTTC. Protein: CAWANYGYTF. Full variable domain (outside the CDR3, taken from reference TRBV30 and TRBJ1-2): SQTIHQWPATLVQPVGSPLSLECTVEGTSNPNLYWYRQAAGRGLQLLFYSVGIGQISSEVPQNLSASRPQDRQFILSSKKLLLSDSGFYLCAWANYGYTFGSGTRLTVV.

This clone was detected once. This CDR3 is also generated by other DNA sequences in the sample. The chain employs TRBV5-6 and TRBJ2-2; D call uncertain. V gave up 2 bases and J gave up 4 bases, with 6 bases separating them. CDR3 length: 13 residues. The V gene's germline CDR1 is SGHDT and CDR2 YYEEEE. The chain's CDR3 is CASSFGFTGELFF. The CDR3 region has the DNA TGTGCCAGCAGCTTCGGATTCACCGGGGAGCTGTTTTTT.

This clone was detected only once. The V gene is TRBV28, the J gene TRBJ1-2; tentative D call: TRBD1 (5 bases). The CDR3 totals 13 residues. Trimming took off 8 bases at V and 7 bases at J, with 17 bases between the two ends. The germline V gene has CDR1 MDHEN and CDR2 SYDVKM. DNA for the CDR3: TGTGCCAGCGAGAGGGGTTCGGCTCCTGGCTACACCTTC. This sequence encodes CASERGSAPGYTF.

V and J are TRBV6-1 and TRBJ2-4; tentatively, D is TRBD1 or TRBD2 (5 bases each). V lost 2 bases and J lost 1, with 24 bases in between. The germline V gene encodes CDR1 MNHNS and CDR2 SASEGT. This CDR3 is built from 20 residues. CDR3 loop: CASSESYKVVGDGAKNIQYF. DNA of the CDR3: TGTGCCAGCAGTGAAAGTTATAAAGTCGTGGGGGACGGGGCCAAAAACATTCAGTACTTC.

The chain combines TRBV5-4 with TRBJ2-1; unclear D gene. Germline-derived CDR1 and CDR2 are SGHNT and YYREEE (reference sequence). V dropped 4 bases and J dropped 0 bases, with 11 bases sitting between them. The CDR3 length is 15 residues. The CDR3 sequence is CASSKILSSYNEQFF. CDR3 DNA sequence: TGTGCCAGCAGCAAGATCCTAAGCTCCTACAATGAGCAGTTCTTC.

CDR3 in DNA: TGTGCCAGCAGCTACGCAGGGAGCTCTGGAAACACCATATATTTT. It encodes CASSYAGSSGNTIYF. This chain links TRBV9 with TRBJ1-3; a possible D gene is TRBD1 (5 bases). Trimming shortened V by 4 bases and J by 0 bases, and 11 bases separated the two germline ends. This CDR3 is 15 amino acids long. Germline lookup yields CDR1 SGDLS and CDR2 YYNGEE.

This rearrangement joins TRBV7-8 to TRBJ2-3, with 9 nucleotides matching TRBD2. Looked up from germline, CDR1 is SGHVS and CDR2 is FQNEAQ. V trimming: 1 base; J trimming: 2 bases; junction bases outside the gene matches: 7. This CDR3 region has 17 residues. The CDR3: CASSLVASGDFTDTQYF. CDR3 nucleotide sequence: TGTGCCAGCAGCTTAGTGGCTAGCGGGGATTTCACAGATACGCAGTATTTT.

V gene TRBV14 combines with J gene TRBJ2-1; no definite D call. Germline V gives CDR1 SGHDN, CDR2 FVKESK. V was cut by 2 bases and J by 8 bases, with 16 bases left in between. The CDR3 is 15 amino acids. The CDR3: CASSQRKGIGYEQFF. CDR3 bases: TGTGCCAGCAGCCAACGTAAGGGTATTGGCTATGAGCAGTTCTTC.

The V and J genes are TRBV11-2 and TRBJ1-4; the D is unclear. CDR1 SGHAT and CDR2 FQNNGV come from the germline V gene. The germline V and J ends were trimmed by 3 bases and 6 bases, with 17 bases remaining between them. CDR3 length: 16 residues. Here the CDR3 DNA reads TGTGCCAGCAGCTTGCTTCGAGGAGGTGGGCATGAAAAACTGTTTTTT. Protein: CASSLLRGGGHEKLFF.

This chain links TRBV6-5 with TRBJ2-7; D is possibly TRBD2 (7 bases). CDR3 length: 16 amino acids. From germline, CDR1 is MNHEY and CDR2 SVGAGI. The V end lost 0 bases, the J end lost 1 base, and 13 bases lay between the germline ends. CDR3 residues: CASSYSSRGGSYEQYF. CDR3 nucleotides: TGTGCCAGCAGTTACTCGAGTAGGGGGGGGTCCTACGAGCAGTACTTC.

Only one count was recorded for this clone. This sequence joins TRBV4-3 and TRBJ2-3; tentative D call: TRBD2 (6 bases). From germline, CDR1 is LGHNA and CDR2 YSLEER. V lost 6 bases to trimming and J lost 0 bases, with 10 bases between them. This CDR3 is 14 amino acids long. CDR3 nucleotide sequence: TGCGCCAGCAGGGCGGGATTTAGCACAGATACGCAGTATTTT. Protein: CASRAGFSTDTQYF.

The V gene is TRBV11-2, the J gene TRBJ2-7; possibly TRBD2 for D (6 bases). Germline lookup yields CDR1 SGHAT and CDR2 FQNNGV. Trimming cost V 1 base and J 3 bases, with 13 bases left between them. The CDR3 extends over 15 amino acids. This CDR3 reads CASSLVGRRVYEQYF. The CDR3 DNA reads TGTGCCAGCAGCTTAGTCGGGAGAAGAGTCTACGAGCAGTACTTC.